This passage covers 11 T cell receptor beta chains from one sample sequenced in a study of early T cells in non-severe SARS-CoV-2 infection. MiXCR was run by TCRdb on the 5' RACE reads, yielding one entry per CDR3 protein. In the table there are under 60,000 distinct CDR3 sequences, less than 15% of which are singletons. The sequenced sample was whole blood. The receptors come from an adult who was a healthcare worker with PCR-confirmed SARS-CoV-2 infection or an uninfected control (not recorded which).

The CDR3 reads CASSLVLMGGKLQETQYF. CDR3 nucleotides: TGTGCCAGCAGCTTAGTCCTCATGGGGGGAAAACTCCAAGAGACCCAGTACTTC. The V and J genes are TRBV7-2 and TRBJ2-5, with D possibly being TRBD2 (6 bases). The CDR3 consists of 18 residues. Germline V lookup: CDR1 SGHTA, CDR2 FQGNSA. Trimming shortened V by 1 base and J by 1 base, and 19 bases separated the two germline ends.

This clonotype came up many times. The gene calls are TRBV5-6 and TRBJ1-2, with unresolved D. CDR3 length equals 12 residues. Germline V lookup: CDR1 SGHDT, CDR2 YYEEEE. Trimming pared 10 bases from V and 5 bases from J, leaving 15 bases between. The CDR3 here is CASWSPRYGYTF. Written as DNA, the CDR3 is TGTGCCTCCTGGTCACCGCGATATGGCTACACCTTC.

The V and J genes are TRBV18 and TRBJ1-4; D unresolved. Trimming took 3 bases from V and 5 from J, leaving 10 bases between them. The CDR3 covers 14 residues. In germline, CDR1 is KGHSH, CDR2 LQKENI. CDR3 nucleotides: TGTGCCAGCTCACCGCGTGACCCGAATGAAAAACTGTTTTTT. Residues: CASSPRDPNEKLFF. The whole variable domain, filled in from reference TRBV18 and TRBJ1-4, reads NAGVMQNPRHLVRRRGQEARLRCSPMKGHSHVYWYRQLPEEGLKFMVYLQKENIIDESGMPKERFSAEFPKEGPSILRIQQVVRGDSAAYFCASSPRDPNEKLFFGSGTQLSVL.

The CDR3 sequence: CATSRFLAGADTQYF. The CDR3 region has the DNA TGTGCCACCAGCCGGTTCCTGGCGGGGGCAGATACGCAGTATTTT. The genes are TRBV15 and TRBJ2-3; 7 bases match TRBD2. The CDR3 totals 15 residues. J was trimmed by 4 bases and V by 5 bases; bases with no gene match: 9. Per the germline V gene, CDR1 is LNHNV and CDR2 is YYDKDF (reference sequence).

The chain recombines TRBV6-2 or TRBV6-3 with TRBJ2-5; D gene ambiguous. The CDR3 extends over 11 amino acids. Trimming removed 5 bases from V and 5 bases from J, with 6 bases in between. Germline lookup yields CDR1 MNHEY and CDR2 SVGEGT. The CDR3 DNA is TGTGCCAGCAGTGTGTCGGAGACCCAGTACTTC. Amino acid sequence: CASSVSETQYF.

The chain employs TRBV4-2 and TRBJ2-1, with D possibly TRBD2 on 5 matching bases. This CDR3 is built from 13 residues. V was trimmed by 4 bases and J by 7 bases, leaving 11 bases between them. CDR1 and CDR2 from the germline V gene are LGHNA and YNFKEQ. DNA of the CDR3: TGTGCCAGCAGCCCCCACGGGGAAAATGAGCAGTTCTTC. Its protein product is CASSPHGENEQFF.

This clonotype was picked up many times. The chain employs TRBV28 and TRBJ2-6; 7 nucleotides agree with TRBD1. The length of the CDR3 is 17 residues. Losses at the gene ends were 3 bases for V and 0 bases for J; bases not matched to a gene: 5. Per germline, CDR1 MDHEN and CDR2 SYDVKM. CDR3 DNA sequence: TGTGCCAGCAGTTTGTGGGACAGAAACTCTGGGGCCAACGTCCTGACTTTC. It specifies CASSLWDRNSGANVLTF.

The table lists this clonotype with a few counts. This sequence joins TRBV5-4 and TRBJ2-7; TRBD2 might be the D (6 bases). CDR3 length: 13 amino acids. Germline values: CDR1 SGHNT, CDR2 YYREEE (reference sequence). Deletions cut 4 bases from V and 0 bases from J, with 8 bases between. CDR3 DNA sequence: TGTGCCAGCAGCCCCGGGGGCTCCTACGAGCAGTACTTC. Its translation is CASSPGGSYEQYF.

The DNA of the CDR3 is TGTGCCAGCAGTTTCAGGGAGTCAGGGTACAATGAGCAGTTCTTC. Translating gives CASSFRESGYNEQFF. The rearrangement links TRBV28 to TRBJ2-1; D might be TRBD1 or TRBD2, each matching 5 bases. V shed 3 bases and J shed 4 bases, with 13 bases lying between them. The germline gives CDR1 MDHEN, CDR2 SYDVKM. The CDR3 spans 15 residues.

This clonotype was detected ten times or more. V gene TRBV7-2 combines with J gene TRBJ1-6; 8 bases line up with TRBD1. The CDR3 covers 15 residues. V lost 5 bases to trimming and J lost 9 bases; unmatched junction nucleotides: 9. Germline V gene lookup returns CDR1 SGHTA and CDR2 FQGNSA. CDR3 nucleotide sequence: TGTGCCAGCAGCCTTCTCAGGGGGCAGGGTTCACCCCTCCACTTT. Amino acids: CASSLLRGQGSPLHF.

This clonotype occurred a few times. The chain links TRBV5-1 to TRBJ2-3; no clear D. V shed 0 bases and J shed 0 bases, with 8 bases lying between them. Germline V gene data show CDR1 as SGHRS and CDR2 as YFSETQ. The CDR3 consists of 15 residues. The CDR3 is CASSLVPGSTDTQYF. The CDR3 DNA sequence: TGCGCCAGCAGCTTGGTACCCGGGAGCACAGATACGCAGTATTTT.